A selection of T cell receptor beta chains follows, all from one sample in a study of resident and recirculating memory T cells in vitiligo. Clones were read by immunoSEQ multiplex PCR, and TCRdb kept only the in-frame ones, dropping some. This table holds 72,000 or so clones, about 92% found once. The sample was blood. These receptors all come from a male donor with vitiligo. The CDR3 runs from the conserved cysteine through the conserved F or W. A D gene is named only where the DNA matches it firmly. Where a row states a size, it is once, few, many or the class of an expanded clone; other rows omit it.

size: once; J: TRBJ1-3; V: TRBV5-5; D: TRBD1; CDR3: CASSLTGGNTIYF; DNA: TGTGCCAGCAGCCTGACAGGGGGAAACACCATATATTTT
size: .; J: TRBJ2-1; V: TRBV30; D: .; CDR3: CARRGGEQFF; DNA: TGTGCCCGTAGGGGCGGCGAGCAGTTCTTC
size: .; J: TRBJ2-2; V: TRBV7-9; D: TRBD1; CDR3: CASSLRDRGTGELFF; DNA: TGTGCCAGCAGCCTCCGGGACAGGGGTACCGGGGAGCTGTTTTTT
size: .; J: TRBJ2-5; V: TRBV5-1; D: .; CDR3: CASRTWGDRQETQYF; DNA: TGCGCCAGCAGGACCTGGGGAGATCGGCAAGAGACCCAGTACTTC
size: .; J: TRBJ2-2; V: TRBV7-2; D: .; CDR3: CASSWTDNTGELFF; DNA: TGTGCCAGCAGCTGGACAGATAACACCGGGGAGCTGTTTTTT
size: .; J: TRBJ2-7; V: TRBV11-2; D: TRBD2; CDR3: CASRGRARGGGYEQYF; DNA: TGTGCCTCTCGCGGGAGGGCCAGGGGGGGAGGGTACGAGCAGTACTTC
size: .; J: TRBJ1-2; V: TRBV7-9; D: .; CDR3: CASSLAQGSGYTF; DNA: TGTGCCAGCAGCTTAGCGCAGGGTAGTGGCTACACCTTC
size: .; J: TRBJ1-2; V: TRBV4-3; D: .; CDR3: CASSQEGRVGDHYGYTF; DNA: TGCGCCAGCAGCCAAGAGGGAAGAGTCGGGGATCACTATGGCTACACCTTC
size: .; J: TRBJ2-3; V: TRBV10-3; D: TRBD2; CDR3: CAISERVAGDTQYF; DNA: TGTGCCATCAGTGAAAGAGTAGCGGGGGATACGCAGTATTTT
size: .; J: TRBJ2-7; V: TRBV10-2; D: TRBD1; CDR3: CASTPRDRVYEQYF; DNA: TGCGCCAGCACTCCCCGGGACAGGGTCTACGAGCAGTACTTC
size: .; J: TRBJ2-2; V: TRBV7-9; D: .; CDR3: CASSSGWRSDTGELFF; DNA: TGTGCCAGCAGCTCCGGGTGGCGGAGTGACACCGGGGAGCTGTTTTTT
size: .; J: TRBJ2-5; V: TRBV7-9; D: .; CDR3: CASIGGLETQYF; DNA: TGTGCCAGCATCGGGGGACTAGAGACCCAGTACTTC
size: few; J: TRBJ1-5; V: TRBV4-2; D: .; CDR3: CARRTGFQPQHF; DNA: TGTGCCAGGAGAACAGGTTTTCAGCCCCAGCATTTT
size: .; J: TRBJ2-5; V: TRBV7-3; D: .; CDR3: CASSLDRGKTQYF; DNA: TGTGCCAGCAGCTTAGATAGGGGGAAGACCCAGTACTTC
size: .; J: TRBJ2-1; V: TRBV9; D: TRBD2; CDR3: CASSVEAGGSNEQFF; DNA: TGTGCCAGCAGCGTAGAAGCGGGAGGATCTAATGAGCAGTTCTTC
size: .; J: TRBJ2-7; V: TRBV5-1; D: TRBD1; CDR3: CASSATGPGDYEQYF; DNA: TGCGCCAGCAGCGCGACAGGGCCCGGGGACTACGAGCAGTACTTC
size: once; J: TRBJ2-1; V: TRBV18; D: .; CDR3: CASSPSGLSLYNEQFF; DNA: TGTGCCAGCTCACCCTCGGGACTCTCTTTGTACAATGAGCAGTTCTTC
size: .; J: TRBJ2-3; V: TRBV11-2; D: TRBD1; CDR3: CASSTVGTGRTDTQYF; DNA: TGTGCCAGCAGCACCGTAGGGACAGGGCGTACAGATACGCAGTATTTT
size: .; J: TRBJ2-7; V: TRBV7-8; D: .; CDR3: CASSSDRVRAVYEQYF; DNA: TGTGCCAGCAGCAGCGACCGGGTCCGAGCGGTCTACGAGCAGTACTTC
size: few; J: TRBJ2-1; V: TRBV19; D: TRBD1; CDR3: CASSKGTGIPNEQFF; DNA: TGTGCCAGTAGTAAGGGGACAGGAATTCCTAATGAGCAGTTCTTC
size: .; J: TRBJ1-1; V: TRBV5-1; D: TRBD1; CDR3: CASSSNPGQDNTEAFF; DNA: TGCGCCAGCAGCTCAAACCCGGGACAGGACAACACTGAAGCTTTCTTT
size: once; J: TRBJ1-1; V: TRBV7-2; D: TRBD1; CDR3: CASSLVGGQGAVNTEAFF; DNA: TGTGCCAGCAGCTTAGTGGGCGGACAGGGGGCTGTGAACACTGAAGCTTTCTTT